This TCR beta chain was recovered during a study of blood T cell repertoires in COVID-19. Study-wide background: The study drew acute and convalescent COVID-19 samples from the United States, Italy and Spain. The cDNA or gDNA used as material had been derived from T cells, B-cell-depleted T cells, or PBMCs.

Original analysis: It was from reference gene primer amplification that nucleated cell counts were estimated. This table comes from immunoSEQ multiplex PCR, and its TCRdb copy is limited to in-frame clones, with some not included. V, J and clone size were drawn from that table, and D and trimming were deduced from the DNA. The sample gives 100,000 to 150,000 clones, about 70% of which show up once; more than 5.5% is in the top ten. This CDR3 spans 13 amino acids. Between the trimmed V and J ends, which lost 5 bases and 4 bases, there was a span of 8 bases. CDR1 is SSHAT and CDR2 is FNYEAQ in the germline V gene (reference sequence).

Sequencing used peripheral blood. V and J are TRBV7-7 and TRBJ2-2; no definite D call. The clonotype comes from a man in his sixties with acute or convalescent COVID-19. The CDR3 DNA reads as TGTGCCAGCAGCGCGGTCGGCACCGGGGAGCTGTTTTTT. This sequence encodes CASSAVGTGELFF. Full variable domain (outside the CDR3, taken from reference TRBV7-7 and TRBJ2-2): GAGVSQSPRYKVTKRGQDVTLRCDPISSHATLYWYQQALGQGPEFLTYFNYEAQPDKSGLPSDRFSAERPEGSISTLTIQRTEQRDSAMYRCASSAVGTGELFFGEGSRLTVL.